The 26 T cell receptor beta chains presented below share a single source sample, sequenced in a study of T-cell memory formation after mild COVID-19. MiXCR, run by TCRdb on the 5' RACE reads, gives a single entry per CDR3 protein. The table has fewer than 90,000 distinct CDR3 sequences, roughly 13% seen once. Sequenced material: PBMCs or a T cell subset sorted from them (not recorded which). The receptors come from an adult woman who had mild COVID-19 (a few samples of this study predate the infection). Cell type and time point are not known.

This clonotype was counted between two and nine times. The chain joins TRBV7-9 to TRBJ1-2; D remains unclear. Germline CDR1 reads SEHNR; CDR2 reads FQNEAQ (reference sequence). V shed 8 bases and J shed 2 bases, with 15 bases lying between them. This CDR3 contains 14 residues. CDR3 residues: CASGSLPRNYGYTF. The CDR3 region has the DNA TGTGCCAGCGGATCTCTCCCCAGGAACTATGGCTACACCTTC.

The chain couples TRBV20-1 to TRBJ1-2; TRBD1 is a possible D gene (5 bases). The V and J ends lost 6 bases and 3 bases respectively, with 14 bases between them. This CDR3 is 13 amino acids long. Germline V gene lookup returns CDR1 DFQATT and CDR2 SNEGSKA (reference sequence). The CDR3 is CSAHHPGDYGYTF. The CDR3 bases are TGCAGTGCCCACCATCCGGGGGACTATGGCTACACCTTC.

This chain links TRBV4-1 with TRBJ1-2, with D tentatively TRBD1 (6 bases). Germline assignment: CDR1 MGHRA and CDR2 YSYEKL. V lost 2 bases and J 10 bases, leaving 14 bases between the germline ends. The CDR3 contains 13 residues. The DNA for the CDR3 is TGCGCCAGCAGCCAACCAATGGGACACGACTACACCTTC. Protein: CASSQPMGHDYTF.

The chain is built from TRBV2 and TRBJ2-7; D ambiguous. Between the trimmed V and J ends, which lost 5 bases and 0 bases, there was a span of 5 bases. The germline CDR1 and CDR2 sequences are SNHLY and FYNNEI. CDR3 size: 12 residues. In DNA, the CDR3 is TGTGCCAGCAGTATCAGCTCCTACGAGCAGTACTTC. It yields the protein CASSISSYEQYF.

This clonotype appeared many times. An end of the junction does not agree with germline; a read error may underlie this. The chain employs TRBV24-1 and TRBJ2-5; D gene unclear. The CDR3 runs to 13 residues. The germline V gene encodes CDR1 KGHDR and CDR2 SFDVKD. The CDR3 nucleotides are TGTGCCACCAGTGATTTAGGCCAAGGGACCCAGTACTTC. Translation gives CATSDLGQGTQYF.

The DNA of the CDR3 is TGTGCCAGCAGTGAATTTTTGAGCGGGGAGAGCTACGAGCAGTACTTC. Amino acids: CASSEFLSGESYEQYF. This sequence joins TRBV25-1 and TRBJ2-7; TRBD2 matches 7 bases. This CDR3 region has 16 residues. V trimming: 1 base; J trimming: 3 bases; junction bases outside the gene matches: 9. Germline-derived CDR1 and CDR2 are MGHDK and SYGVNS.

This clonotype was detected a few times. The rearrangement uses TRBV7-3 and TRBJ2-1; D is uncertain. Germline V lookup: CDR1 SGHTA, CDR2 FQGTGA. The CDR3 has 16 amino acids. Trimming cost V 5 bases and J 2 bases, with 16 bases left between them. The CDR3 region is CASSPSTIQPYNEQFF. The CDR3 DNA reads TGTGCCAGCAGCCCTTCGACAATCCAACCCTACAATGAGCAGTTCTTC.

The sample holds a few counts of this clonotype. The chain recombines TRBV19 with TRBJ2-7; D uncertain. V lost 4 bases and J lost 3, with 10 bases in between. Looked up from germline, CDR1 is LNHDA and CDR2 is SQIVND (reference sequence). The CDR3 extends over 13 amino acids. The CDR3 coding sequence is TGTGCCAGTAGTACAGCCCCGGGCTACGAGCAGTACTTC. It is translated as CASSTAPGYEQYF.

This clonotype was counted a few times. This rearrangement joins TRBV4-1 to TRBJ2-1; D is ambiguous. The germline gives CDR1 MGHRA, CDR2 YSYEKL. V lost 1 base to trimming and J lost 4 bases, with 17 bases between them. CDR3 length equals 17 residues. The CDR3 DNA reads TGCGCCAGCAGCCAAGCCCGCGTCGGTGGGCCATACAATGAGCAGTTCTTC. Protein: CASSQARVGGPYNEQFF.

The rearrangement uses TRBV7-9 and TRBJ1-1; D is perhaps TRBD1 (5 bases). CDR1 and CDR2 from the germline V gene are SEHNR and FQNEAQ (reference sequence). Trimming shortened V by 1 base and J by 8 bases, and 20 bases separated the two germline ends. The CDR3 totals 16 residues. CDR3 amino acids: CASSLVGRIWGSEAFF. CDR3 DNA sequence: TGTGCCAGCAGCTTAGTTGGGAGGATTTGGGGGAGCGAAGCTTTCTTT. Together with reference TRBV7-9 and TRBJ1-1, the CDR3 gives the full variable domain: DTGVSQNPRHKITKRGQNVTFRCDPISEHNRLYWYRQTLGQGPEFLTYFQNEAQLEKSRLLSDRFSAERPKGSFSTLEIQRTEQGDSAMYLCASSLVGRIWGSEAFFGQGTRLTVV.

CDR3 region: CASSLGRTSYEQYF. The CDR3 DNA is TGCGCCAGCAGCTTGGGTCGGACCTCCTACGAGCAGTACTTC. The chain joins TRBV5-1 to TRBJ2-7; no definite D call. CDR1 and CDR2 from the germline V gene are SGHRS and YFSETQ. The CDR3 covers 14 residues. The ends were cut back, 0 bases at V and 0 bases at J, with 7 bases in the middle.

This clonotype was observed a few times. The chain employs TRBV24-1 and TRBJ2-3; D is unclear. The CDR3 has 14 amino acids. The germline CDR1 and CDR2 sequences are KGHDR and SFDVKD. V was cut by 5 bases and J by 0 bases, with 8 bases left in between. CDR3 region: CATSGAHSTDTQYF. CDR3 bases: TGTGCCACCAGTGGGGCCCACAGCACAGATACGCAGTATTTT.

The CDR3 region is CATQQDRGSGYTF. The CDR3 DNA reads as TGTGCCACTCAACAGGACAGGGGAAGTGGCTACACCTTC. V gene TRBV24-1 combines with J gene TRBJ1-2; 9 bases agree with TRBD1. Germline assignment: CDR1 KGHDR and CDR2 SFDVKD. The trim removed 10 bases at V and 7 bases at J, leaving 9 bases unmatched. The CDR3 extends over 13 amino acids.

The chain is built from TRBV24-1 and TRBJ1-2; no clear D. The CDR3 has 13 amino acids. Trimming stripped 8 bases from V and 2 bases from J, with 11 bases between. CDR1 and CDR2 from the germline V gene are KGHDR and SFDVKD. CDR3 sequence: CATKAGDNYGYTF. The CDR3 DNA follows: TGTGCCACCAAGGCAGGCGACAACTATGGCTACACCTTC.

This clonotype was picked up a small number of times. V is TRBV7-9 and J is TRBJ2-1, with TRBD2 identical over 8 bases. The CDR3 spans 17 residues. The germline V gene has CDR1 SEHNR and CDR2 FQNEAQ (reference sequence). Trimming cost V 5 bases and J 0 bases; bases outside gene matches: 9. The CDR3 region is CASSPIAGLSSYNEQFF. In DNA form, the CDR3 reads TGTGCCAGCAGCCCAATAGCGGGACTAAGCTCCTACAATGAGCAGTTCTTC.

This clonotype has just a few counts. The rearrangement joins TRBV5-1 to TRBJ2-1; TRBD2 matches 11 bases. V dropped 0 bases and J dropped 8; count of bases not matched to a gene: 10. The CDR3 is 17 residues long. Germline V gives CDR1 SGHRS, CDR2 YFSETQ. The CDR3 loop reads CASSLDPGLAGLDEQFF. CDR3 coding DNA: TGCGCCAGCAGCTTGGACCCTGGACTAGCGGGTTTGGATGAGCAGTTCTTC.

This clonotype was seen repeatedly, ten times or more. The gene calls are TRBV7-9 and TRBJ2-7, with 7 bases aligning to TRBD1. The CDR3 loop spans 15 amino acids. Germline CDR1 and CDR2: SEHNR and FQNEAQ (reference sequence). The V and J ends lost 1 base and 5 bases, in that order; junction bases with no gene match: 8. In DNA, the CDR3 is TGTGCCAGCAGCTTAGTGAACAGGGGTGTGGACGAGCAGTACTTC. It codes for CASSLVNRGVDEQYF.

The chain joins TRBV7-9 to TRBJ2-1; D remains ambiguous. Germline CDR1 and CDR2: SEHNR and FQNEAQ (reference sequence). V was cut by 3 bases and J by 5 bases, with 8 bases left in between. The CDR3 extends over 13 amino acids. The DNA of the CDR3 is TGTGCCAGCAGCTTGGGGTGGGACAATGAGCAGTTCTTC. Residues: CASSLGWDNEQFF. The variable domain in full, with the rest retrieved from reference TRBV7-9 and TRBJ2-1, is DTGVSQNPRHKITKRGQNVTFRCDPISEHNRLYWYRQTLGQGPEFLTYFQNEAQLEKSRLLSDRFSAERPKGSFSTLEIQRTEQGDSAMYLCASSLGWDNEQFFGPGTRLTVL.

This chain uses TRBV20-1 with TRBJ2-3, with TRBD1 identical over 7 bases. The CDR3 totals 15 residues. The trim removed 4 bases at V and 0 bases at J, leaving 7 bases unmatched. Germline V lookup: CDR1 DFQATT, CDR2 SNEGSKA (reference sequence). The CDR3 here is CSATRTGSSTDTQYF. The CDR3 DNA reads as TGCAGTGCTACCCGGACAGGATCTAGCACAGATACGCAGTATTTT.

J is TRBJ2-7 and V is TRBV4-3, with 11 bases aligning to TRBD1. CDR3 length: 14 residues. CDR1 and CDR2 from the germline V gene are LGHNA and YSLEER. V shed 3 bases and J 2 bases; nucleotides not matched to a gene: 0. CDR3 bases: TGCGCCAGCAGCCAGGGACAGGGGGCCTACGAGCAGTACTTC. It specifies CASSQGQGAYEQYF.

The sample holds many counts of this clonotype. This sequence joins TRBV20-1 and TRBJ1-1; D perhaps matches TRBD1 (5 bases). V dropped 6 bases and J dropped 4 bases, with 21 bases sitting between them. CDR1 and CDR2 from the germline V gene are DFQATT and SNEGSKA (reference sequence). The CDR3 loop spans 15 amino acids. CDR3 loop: CSAKLPQGLTTEAFF. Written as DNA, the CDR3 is TGCAGTGCAAAGCTCCCCCAGGGTCTGACCACTGAAGCTTTCTTT.

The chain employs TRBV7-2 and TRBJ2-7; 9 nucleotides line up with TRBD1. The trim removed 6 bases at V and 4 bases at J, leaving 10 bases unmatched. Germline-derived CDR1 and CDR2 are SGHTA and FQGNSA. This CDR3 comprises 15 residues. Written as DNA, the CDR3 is TGTGCCAGCAGATCCCCGGGACAGGGCTTGTACGAGCAGTACTTC. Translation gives CASRSPGQGLYEQYF.

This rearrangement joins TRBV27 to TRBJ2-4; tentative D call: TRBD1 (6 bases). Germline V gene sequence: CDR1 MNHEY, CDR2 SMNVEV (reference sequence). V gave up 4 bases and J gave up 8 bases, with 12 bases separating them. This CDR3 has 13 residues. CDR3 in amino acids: CASSSLKGDIQYF. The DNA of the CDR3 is TGTGCCAGCAGTTCCCTAAAGGGGGACATTCAGTACTTC.

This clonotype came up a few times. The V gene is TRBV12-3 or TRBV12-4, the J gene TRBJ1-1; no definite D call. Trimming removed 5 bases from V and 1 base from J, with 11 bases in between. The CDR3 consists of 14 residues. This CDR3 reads CASSPAVWNTEAFF. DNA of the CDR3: TGTGCCAGCAGTCCGGCGGTATGGAACACTGAAGCTTTCTTT.

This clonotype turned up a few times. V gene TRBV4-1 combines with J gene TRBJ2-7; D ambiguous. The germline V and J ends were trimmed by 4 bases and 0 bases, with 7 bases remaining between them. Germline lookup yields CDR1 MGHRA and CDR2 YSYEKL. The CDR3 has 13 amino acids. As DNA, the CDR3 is TGCGCCAGCAGCCCTCCTTACTCCTACGAGCAGTACTTC. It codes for CASSPPYSYEQYF.

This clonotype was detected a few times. The CDR3: CASTISGGRVETQYF. CDR3 sequence (DNA): TGTGCCAGTACCATCTCGGGGGGCAGGGTAGAGACCCAGTACTTC. The chain employs TRBV19 and TRBJ2-5, with D possibly TRBD2 on 7 matching bases. Germline CDR1 LNHDA, CDR2 SQIVND (reference sequence). This CDR3 comprises 15 residues. The germline V and J ends were trimmed by 7 bases and 4 bases, with 19 bases remaining between them.